The TCR beta chain described here comes from a study of regulatory T cells in long-lasting Graves disease. Study details: Positivity for TSH receptor antibodies plus over 5 years of antithyroid drugs meant persistent Graves' disease.

Libraries of TCR beta came from iRepertoire HTBI primers plus Arm-PCR of CDR3 regions. Original handling: The samples yielded about 63 TRBV and more than twelve TRBJ segments. In TCRdb, the multiplex PCR reads were re-called with MiXCR into one record per CDR3 protein. TCRdb assigned the V and J calls; the authors' analysis was not used. The sample shows 350,000 to 450,000 distinct CDR3 sequences, around 20% of them seen only once. Indicated time point: persistent/refractory GD, antithyroid drugs over 5 years with positive TRAb. The TCR library was made from RNA extracted from PBMCs. EDTA tubes received roughly 10 milliliters of drawn peripheral blood. Sequencing used peripheral blood mononuclear cells (PBMCs), obtained when the disease was refractory, from a patient treated with antithyroid drugs. This TCR was recovered from a female donor with Graves disease.

The CDR3 sequence is CASSSGTGDISYEQYF. Written as DNA, the CDR3 is TGCGCCAGCAGCTCCGGGACAGGTGATATATCCTACGAGCAGTACTTC. J is TRBJ2-7 and V is TRBV5-1, with 8 bases aligning to TRBD1. The trim removed 3 bases at V and 1 base at J, leaving 9 bases unmatched. The CDR3 sequence is 16 residues long. CDR1 SGHRS and CDR2 YFSETQ come from the germline V gene. The full variable domain, with the rest looked up from reference TRBV5-1 and TRBJ2-7, is KAGVTQTPRYLIKTRGQQVTLSCSPISGHRSVSWYQQTPGQGLQFLFEYFSETQRNKGNFPGRFSGRQFSNSRSEMNVSTLELGDSALYLCASSSGTGDISYEQYFGPGTRLTVT.